Following are 27 T cell receptor beta chains from one sample sequenced in a study of monozygotic twins with inflammatory bowel disease. TCRdb re-called the 5' RACE reads, yielding one record per CDR3 amino acid sequence without DNA. Listed are approximately 380,000 distinct CDR3 sequences; around 2.6% falls within the top ten. The sequencing sample was made of blood. The receptors shown here come from a human donor with ulcerative colitis or Crohn's disease, or a healthy co-twin of an affected twin (not recorded which).

The chain employs TRBV6-5 and TRBJ1-1. The germline V gene encodes CDR1 MNHEY and CDR2 SVGAGI. This CDR3 has 16 amino acids. The CDR3 is CASSYSDLDPNTEAFF.

This rearrangement joins TRBV5-1 to TRBJ2-2; TCRdb returns TRBD1, unconfirmable since there is no DNA. This CDR3 region has 14 residues. CDR1 SGHRS and CDR2 YFSETQ come from the germline V gene. This chain's CDR3 is CASSHRTVTGELFF.

V gene TRBV7-9 combines with J gene TRBJ2-3. This CDR3 comprises 12 residues. Germline V lookup: CDR1 SEHNR, CDR2 FQNEAQ (reference sequence). CDR3 protein: CASSLDGDTQYF.

The CDR3 spells CASSFQTTGFQQYF. The chain combines TRBV12-3 or TRBV12-4 with TRBJ2-7; the D call from TCRdb, TRBD1, cannot be confirmed without DNA. This CDR3 is built from 14 residues.

The V call is TRBV5-6, the J call TRBJ2-3. This CDR3 is built from 14 residues. The germline gives CDR1 SGHDT, CDR2 YYEEEE. CDR3 protein: CASGQARTRDTQYF.

J is TRBJ1-5 and V is TRBV6-2 or TRBV6-3; the D call of TRBD1 rests on TCRdb alone, since no DNA is present to check it. The CDR3 length is 14 residues. The germline CDR1 and CDR2 sequences are MNHEY and SVGEGT. The CDR3 reads CASSATGRYQPQHF.

V gene TRBV24-1 combines with J gene TRBJ1-1; TCRdb reports TRBD1, a call that lacks DNA to check it against. Germline V gene sequence: CDR1 KGHDR, CDR2 SFDVKD. The CDR3 spans 16 residues. The CDR3 sequence: CATSVTRGGRVGGAFF.

This sequence joins TRBV5-1 and TRBJ2-5; the TRBD2 assignment by TCRdb is unverifiable without DNA. Germline CDR1 is SGHRS and CDR2 is YFSETQ. This CDR3 contains 15 residues. The CDR3 loop reads CAGSPRGGQQETQYF. The full variable domain, its missing parts supplied by reference TRBV5-1 and TRBJ2-5, is KAGVTQTPRYLIKTRGQQVTLSCSPISGHRSVSWYQQTPGQGLQFLFEYFSETQRNKGNFPGRFSGRQFSNSRSEMNVSTLELGDSALYLCAGSPRGGQQETQYFGPGTRLLVL.

The chain couples TRBV7-3 to TRBJ2-3; the TRBD2 assignment by TCRdb is unverifiable without DNA. CDR1 is SGHTA and CDR2 is FQGTGA in the germline V gene. The CDR3 is 13 residues long. CDR3 sequence reads: CASSLFEGDTQYF.

This chain uses TRBV19 with TRBJ2-7; as DNA is missing, the TRBD1 call by TCRdb cannot be tested. The CDR3 runs to 14 residues. The germline V gene has CDR1 LNHDA and CDR2 SQIVND (reference sequence). Here the CDR3 reads CASSRGGDPYEQYF. The full variable domain, its missing parts supplied by reference TRBV19 and TRBJ2-7, is DGGITQSPKYLFRKEGQNVTLSCEQNLNHDAMYWYRQDPGQGLRLIYYSQIVNDFQKGDIAEGYSVSREKKESFPLTVTSAQKNPTAFYLCASSRGGDPYEQYFGPGTRLTVT.

The CDR3 loop is CASSPGGGYEQFF. The chain combines TRBV5-1 with TRBJ2-1; without DNA, the TCRdb call of TRBD1 cannot be checked. This CDR3 has 13 residues. Germline assignment: CDR1 SGHRS and CDR2 YFSETQ.

This sequence joins TRBV7-8 and TRBJ1-2; TCRdb names TRBD1, which stays unverified in the absence of DNA. The germline V gene has CDR1 SGHVS and CDR2 FQNEAQ. This CDR3 region has 18 residues. The CDR3 loop reads CASSLANRGLPSNYGYTF.

J is TRBJ2-7 and V is TRBV12-3 or TRBV12-4; TCRdb calls TRBD1, which cannot be checked without DNA. This CDR3 contains 14 residues. The CDR3 reads CASSPARGAYEQYF.

The chain combines TRBV7-9 with TRBJ2-1; as DNA is missing, the TRBD2 call by TCRdb cannot be tested. Germline V gene lookup returns CDR1 SEHNR and CDR2 FQNEAQ (reference sequence). The length of the CDR3 is 14 residues. The CDR3 sequence is CASRTGTWGNEQFF.

This rearrangement joins TRBV5-1 to TRBJ2-7; with no DNA, the TCRdb D assignment of TRBD1 cannot be verified. Germline CDR1 SGHRS, CDR2 YFSETQ. The CDR3 extends over 13 amino acids. The CDR3 here is CASWDSNSYEQYF.

The chain carries TRBV18 and TRBJ2-1; TCRdb's assignment of TRBD2 cannot be checked, as there is no DNA. This CDR3 has 17 residues. From germline, CDR1 is KGHSH and CDR2 LQKENI. The CDR3 loop is CASSPRTSGGLNNEQFF.

V gene TRBV12-3 or TRBV12-4 combines with J gene TRBJ2-2; TCRdb's assignment of TRBD2 cannot be checked, as there is no DNA. The CDR3 has 15 amino acids. CDR3 loop: CASIPFGRFTGELFF.

V is TRBV4-2 and J is TRBJ2-5; TCRdb's D call, TRBD2, is unchecked because there is no DNA. The CDR3 is 18 residues long. Germline-derived CDR1 and CDR2 are LGHNA and YNFKEQ. The CDR3 region is CASSQGPGTSGGGETQYF.

This chain uses TRBV4-2 with TRBJ1-2; without DNA, the TCRdb call of TRBD1 cannot be checked. The germline CDR1 and CDR2 sequences are LGHNA and YNFKEQ. The CDR3 is 14 amino acids. The CDR3 loop is CASSQDRGTGGYTF.

The gene calls are TRBV7-9 and TRBJ1-4. Per germline, CDR1 SEHNR and CDR2 FQNEAQ (reference sequence). The CDR3 sequence is 15 residues long. The CDR3: CASSFGRPGGEKLFF.

The chain employs TRBV6-2 or TRBV6-3 and TRBJ1-2. The CDR3 length is 13 residues. CDR1 and CDR2 from the germline V gene are MNHEY and SVGEGT. CDR3 amino acids: CASTRTLNYGYTF.

The J gene is TRBJ2-3, the V gene TRBV5-4; the D call from TCRdb, TRBD1, cannot be confirmed without DNA. Germline V gene lookup returns CDR1 SGHNT and CDR2 YYREEE (reference sequence). The CDR3 runs to 17 residues. The CDR3 sequence: CASSLELTGHSTDTQYF. The whole variable domain, remainder taken from reference TRBV5-4 and TRBJ2-3, is ETGVTQSPTHLIKTRGQQVTLRCSSQSGHNTVSWYQQALGQGPQFIFQYYREEENGRGNFPPRFSGLQFPNYSSELNVNALELDDSALYLCASSLELTGHSTDTQYFGPGTRLTVL.

The rearrangement joins TRBV5-1 to TRBJ2-5; TCRdb outputs TRBD2, but without DNA this stays unchecked. Germline V gene data show CDR1 as SGHRS and CDR2 as YFSETQ. The CDR3 length is 15 residues. The CDR3 is CASSFSGGREETQYF.

This chain links TRBV6-1 with TRBJ2-3; TCRdb designates TRBD2, a call that cannot be tested without DNA. Germline loops: CDR1 MNHNS, CDR2 SASEGT. This CDR3 has 17 residues. Here the CDR3 reads CASSTNSGTSTADTQYF.

The rearrangement joins TRBV11-1 to TRBJ2-7; without DNA, the TCRdb call of TRBD1 cannot be checked. CDR3 length: 15 residues. The V gene's germline CDR1 is SGHAT and CDR2 FQDESV (reference sequence). CDR3 protein: CASSSPLTGGYEQYF.

The chain uses TRBV7-3 and TRBJ1-1. In germline, CDR1 is SGHTA, CDR2 FQGTGA. This CDR3 spans 17 amino acids. The CDR3 loop is CASSLTLPVEMNTEAFF.

The rearrangement uses TRBV29-1 and TRBJ1-2. CDR3 length equals 12 residues. CDR1 is SQVTM and CDR2 is ANQGSEA in the germline V gene. CDR3 loop: CSATGARYGYTF.